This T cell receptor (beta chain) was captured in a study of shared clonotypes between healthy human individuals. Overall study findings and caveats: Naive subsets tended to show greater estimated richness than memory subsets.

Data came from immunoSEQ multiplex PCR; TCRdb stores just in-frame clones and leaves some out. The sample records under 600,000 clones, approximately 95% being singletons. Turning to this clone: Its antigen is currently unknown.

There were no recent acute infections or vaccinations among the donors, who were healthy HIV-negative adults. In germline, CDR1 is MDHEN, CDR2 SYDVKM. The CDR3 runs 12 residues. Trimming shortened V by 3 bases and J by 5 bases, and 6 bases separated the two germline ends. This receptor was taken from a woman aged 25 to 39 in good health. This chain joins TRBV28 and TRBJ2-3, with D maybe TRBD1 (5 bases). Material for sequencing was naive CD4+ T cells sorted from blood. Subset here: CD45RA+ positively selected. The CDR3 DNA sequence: TGTGCCAGCAGTTTCAGGGAAGATACGCAGTATTTT. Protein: CASSFREDTQYF. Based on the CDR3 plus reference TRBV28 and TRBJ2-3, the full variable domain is DVKVTQSSRYLVKRTGEKVFLECVQDMDHENMFWYRQDPGLGLRLIYFSYDVKMKEKGDIPEGYSVSREKKERFSLILESASTNQTSMYLCASSFREDTQYFGPGTRLTVL.